This TCR beta chain was recovered during a study of blood T cells in healthy people across ages. Study-wide results and limits: The long-lived group displayed more naive CD4+ cells, plus higher diversity, than the aged donors did.

In regard to this clonotype: Its antigen is as yet unknown.

V was cut by 3 bases and J by 7 bases, with 13 bases left in between. The germline V gene has CDR1 MNHEY and CDR2 SMNVEV (reference sequence). CDR3 size: 14 residues. PCR was performed a second time for roughly 7 to 12 cycles using a sample-barcoded 5' primer and a J-beta primer mix. TCRdb recomputed calls from the 5' RACE reads with MiXCR, one row per CDR3 protein. The sample consists of roughly 1.4 million distinct CDR3 sequences, around 55% of them appearing once. Sequences were obtained from blood. The chain uses TRBV27 and TRBJ2-1, with TRBD2 as a possible D gene (6 bases). The receptor was derived from a man aged 18-30 years in good health. CDR3 residues: CASSFQTSRNEQFF. The CDR3 DNA follows: TGTGCCAGCAGTTTCCAGACTAGTCGGAATGAGCAGTTCTTC.